What follows are 5 T cell receptor beta chains derived from one specimen sequenced in a study of shared clonotypes between healthy human individuals. Produced via immunoSEQ multiplex PCR; TCRdb's table is partial and in-frame only. The sample carries about 2.4 million clones, over 85% recorded once. The specimen was naive CD4+ T cells sorted from blood. Subset given: CD45RA+ positively selected. These receptors were collected from a man aged 18 to 30 in good health.

This chain uses TRBV6-1 with TRBJ1-4; weak D call: TRBD1 (6 bases). V was pared by 6 bases and J by 0 bases, with 11 bases between. This CDR3 is built from 15 residues. CDR1 is MNHNS, CDR2 SASEGT, per germline. Here the CDR3 reads CASRPGQTTNEKLFF. The CDR3 nucleotides read TGTGCCAGCAGGCCCGGACAGACAACTAATGAAAAACTGTTTTTT.

This chain links TRBV7-2 with TRBJ1-4; a possible D gene is TRBD1 (6 bases). With 5 bases removed from V and 8 bases from J, the gap between germline ends came to 18 bases. Germline V lookup: CDR1 SGHTA, CDR2 FQGNSA. CDR3 length: 15 residues. CDR3 DNA: TGTGCCAGCAGCCCCCGGGGTGGGGGCGAAGAAAAACTGTTTTTT. This codes for CASSPRGGGEEKLFF.

The chain employs TRBV4-1 and TRBJ1-5; possibly TRBD1 for D (6 bases). The V gene's germline CDR1 is MGHRA and CDR2 YSYEKL. This CDR3 is built from 15 residues. Between the trimmed V and J ends, which lost 0 bases and 8 bases, there was a span of 14 bases. CDR3 residues: CASSQDSQGLEPQHF. The CDR3 region has the DNA TGCGCCAGCAGCCAAGATTCGCAGGGGCTGGAGCCCCAGCATTTT.

This clone was seen once. The J gene is TRBJ2-4, the V gene TRBV18, with TRBD1 matching 8 bases. Germline values: CDR1 KGHSH, CDR2 LQKENI. V shed 1 base and J 6 bases; nucleotides not matched to a gene: 2. The length of the CDR3 is 14 residues. The CDR3 loop reads CASSPQDRGNIQYF. The CDR3 nucleotides are TGTGCCAGCTCACCACAAGACAGGGGAAACATTCAGTACTTC. Variable domain in full (rest from reference TRBV18 and TRBJ2-4): NAGVMQNPRHLVRRRGQEARLRCSPMKGHSHVYWYRQLPEEGLKFMVYLQKENIIDESGMPKERFSAEFPKEGPSILRIQQVVRGDSAAYFCASSPQDRGNIQYFGAGTRLSVL.

The V and J genes are TRBV5-4 and TRBJ2-7, with 9 positions matching TRBD1. With 1 base clipped from V and 1 base from J, the junction kept 6 bases outside the gene matches. The CDR3 has 16 residues. The germline CDR1 and CDR2 sequences are SGHNT and YYREEE (reference sequence). This CDR3 reads CASSLTGTGKSYEQYF. Written as DNA, the CDR3 is TGTGCCAGCAGCTTGACCGGGACAGGGAAATCCTACGAGCAGTACTTC.